This is a list of T cell receptor beta chains from one sample in a study of T cells expressing NK-cell markers. TCRdb re-analyzed the 5' RACE reads; it lists each CDR3 protein once, without DNA. This sample's clone table lists a few hundred thousand distinct CDR3 sequences. Sample: blood T cells: a sorted CD56 or NKG2C T cell subset, CD4+ or CD8+ T cells, or bulk PBMC T cells (not recorded which). These receptors were obtained from a man aged 18-75 years in good health. Each CDR3 is given with its conserved first and last residue.

CDR3 protein: CASSKSREETQYF
V gene: TRBV4-2
J gene: TRBJ2-5

CDR3 protein: CASSVVEDRISYEQYF
V gene: TRBV9
J gene: TRBJ2-7

CDR3 protein: CASSRWTGGQETQYF
V gene: TRBV7-8
J gene: TRBJ2-5

CDR3 protein: CASSPQLLSGNTIYF
V gene: TRBV18
J gene: TRBJ1-3

CDR3 protein: CSARASGGGGFGANVLTF
V gene: TRBV20-1
J gene: TRBJ2-6

CDR3 protein: CAWRTGTGLLETQYF
V gene: TRBV30
J gene: TRBJ2-5

CDR3 protein: CASSLGMYVRRVREKLFF
V gene: TRBV12-3/TRBV12-4
J gene: TRBJ1-4

CDR3 protein: CASSRTGNYEQYF
V gene: TRBV7-2
J gene: TRBJ2-7

CDR3 protein: CASSLASEVGETQYF
V gene: TRBV5-1
J gene: TRBJ2-5

CDR3 protein: CASSQSPGLYYEQYF
V gene: TRBV3-1
J gene: TRBJ2-7

CDR3 protein: CASSLEVRSLSAQYF
V gene: TRBV5-5
J gene: TRBJ2-5

CDR3 protein: CASSRLEVANTGELFF
V gene: TRBV19
J gene: TRBJ2-2

CDR3 protein: CATSDPQGGRGYTF
V gene: TRBV24-1
J gene: TRBJ1-2

CDR3 protein: CASSLGSISTNEKLFF
V gene: TRBV5-1
J gene: TRBJ1-4

CDR3 protein: CASSHTGTATEQYF
V gene: TRBV6-5
J gene: TRBJ2-7